This T cell receptor beta chain is drawn from a study of T cells in tuberculosis. Germline CDR1 and CDR2: SGHTS and YDEGEE. This CDR3 comprises 14 residues. The ends lost 0 bases at V and 4 bases at J; junction bases unmatched: 3. The table lists this clone with a few counts. Produced via immunoSEQ multiplex PCR; TCRdb's table is partial and in-frame only. Of 55,000 to 70,000 clones listed, 81% were seen once; the top ten hold 9.5% to 15%. Sorting used thawed, overnight-rested PBMC stained with anti-CD3, a viability dye and GMM-loaded CD1B tetramer. The CD1B tetramers carried C32 glucose monomycolate purified from Rhodococcus equi.

The sample comprised CD1b-GMM tetramer-negative cells sorted from PBMCs. The rearrangement joins TRBV5-8 to TRBJ1-2; 7 nucleotides agree with TRBD1. The sequence derives from an adult woman with latent tuberculosis. CDR3 nucleotide sequence: TGTGCCAGCAGCTTGGACAGGGGCGGCTATGGCTACACCTTC. Translating it yields CASSLDRGGYGYTF.